This T cell receptor beta chain was found in a study of blood T cell repertoires in COVID-19. Whole-study context: Specimens from acute and convalescent COVID-19 originated in the United States, Italy and Spain. PBMCs, B-cell-depleted T cells, or T cells provided the cDNA or gDNA that made up the material.

As originally analysed: Reference gene primer amplification in the assay estimated nucleated cell counts. The repertoire was sequenced with immunoSEQ multiplex PCR; TCRdb's copy has only in-frame clones and lacks some. The V and J calls and clone size were taken over from that table, and D and trimming were inferred from the DNA. The repertoire consists of fewer than 70,000 clones, with about four fifths occurring once and the leading ten covering roughly 5%. Trimming stripped 4 bases from V and 7 bases from J, with 16 bases between. Germline CDR1 and CDR2: SGHVS and FNYEAQ. CDR3 length: 14 residues.

This receptor was obtained from a human donor in a cohort sampled during active COVID-19. The chain has TRBV7-6 and TRBJ1-1; TRBD1 is a possible D gene (6 bases). Sequenced sample: peripheral blood. The CDR3: CASSSVDRPDEAFF. The CDR3 DNA reads TGTGCCAGCAGCTCAGTGGACAGACCGGATGAAGCTTTCTTT. The complete variable domain, with remaining parts taken from reference TRBV7-6 and TRBJ1-1, reads GAGVSQSPRYKVTKRGQDVALRCDPISGHVSLYWYRQALGQGPEFLTYFNYEAQQDKSGLPNDRFSAERPEGSISTLTIQRTEQRDSAMYRCASSSVDRPDEAFFGQGTRLTVV.